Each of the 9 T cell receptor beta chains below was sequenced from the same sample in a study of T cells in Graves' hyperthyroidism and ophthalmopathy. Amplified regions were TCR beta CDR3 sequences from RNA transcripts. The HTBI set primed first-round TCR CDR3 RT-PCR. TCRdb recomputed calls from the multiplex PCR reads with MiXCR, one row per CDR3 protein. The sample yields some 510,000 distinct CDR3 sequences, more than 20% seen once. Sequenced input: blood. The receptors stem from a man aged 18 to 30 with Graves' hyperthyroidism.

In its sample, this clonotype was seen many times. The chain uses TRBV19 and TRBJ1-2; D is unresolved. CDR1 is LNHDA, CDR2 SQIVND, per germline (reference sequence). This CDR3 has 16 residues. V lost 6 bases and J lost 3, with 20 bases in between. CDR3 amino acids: CASRVAEGRGDYGYTF. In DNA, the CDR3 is TGTGCCAGTAGAGTAGCGGAAGGGCGCGGCGACTATGGCTACACCTTC.

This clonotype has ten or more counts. The CDR3 coding sequence is TGTGCCAGCAGTTTTGGGGCAAAAAGAGGGACTGAAGCTTTCTTT. Translated, it gives CASSFGAKRGTEAFF. The chain joins TRBV12-3 or TRBV12-4 to TRBJ1-1; maybe TRBD1 (5 bases). The CDR3 extends over 15 amino acids. The V end lost 3 bases, the J end lost 5 bases, and 16 bases lay between the germline ends.

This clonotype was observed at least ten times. The CDR3 region is CASTKDFTGELFF. The CDR3 coding sequence is TGTGCCAGCACCAAGGACTTCACCGGGGAGCTGTTTTTT. The J gene is TRBJ2-2, the V gene TRBV2; a weak D match, TRBD2 (5 bases). The germline gives CDR1 SNHLY, CDR2 FYNNEI. The length of the CDR3 is 13 residues. V lost 7 bases and J 4 bases, leaving 10 bases between the germline ends. Looking up the rest from reference TRBV2 and TRBJ2-2 gives the full variable domain: EPEVTQTPSHQVTQMGQEVILRCVPISNHLYFYWYRQILGQKVEFLVSFYNNEISEKSEIFDDQFSVERPDGSNFTLKIRSTKLEDSAMYFCASTKDFTGELFFGEGSRLTVL.

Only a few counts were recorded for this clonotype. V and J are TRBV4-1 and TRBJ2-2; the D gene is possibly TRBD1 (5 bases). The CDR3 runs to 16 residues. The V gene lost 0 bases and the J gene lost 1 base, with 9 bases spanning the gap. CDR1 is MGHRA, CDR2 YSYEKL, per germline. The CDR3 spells CASSQEGQVNTGELFF. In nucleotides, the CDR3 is TGCGCCAGCAGCCAAGAGGGGCAGGTGAACACCGGGGAGCTGTTTTTT.

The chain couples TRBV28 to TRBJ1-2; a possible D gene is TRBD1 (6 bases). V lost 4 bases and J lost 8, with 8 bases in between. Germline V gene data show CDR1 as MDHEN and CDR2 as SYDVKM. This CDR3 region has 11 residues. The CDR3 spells CASSYRDGYTF. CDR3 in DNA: TGTGCCAGCAGTTACAGGGACGGCTACACCTTC.

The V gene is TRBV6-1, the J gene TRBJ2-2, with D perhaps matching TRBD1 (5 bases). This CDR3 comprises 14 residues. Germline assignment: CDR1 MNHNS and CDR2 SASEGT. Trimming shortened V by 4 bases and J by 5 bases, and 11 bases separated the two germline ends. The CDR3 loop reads CASSAPRGTGELFF. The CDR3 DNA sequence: TGTGCCAGCAGTGCCCCTAGGGGAACCGGGGAGCTGTTTTTT.

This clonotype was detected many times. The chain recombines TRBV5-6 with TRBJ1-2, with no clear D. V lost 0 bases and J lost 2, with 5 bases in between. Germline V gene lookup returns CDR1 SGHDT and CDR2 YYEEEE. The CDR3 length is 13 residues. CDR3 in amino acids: CASSLEENYGYTF. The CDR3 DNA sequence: TGTGCCAGCAGCTTGGAGGAAAACTATGGCTACACCTTC.

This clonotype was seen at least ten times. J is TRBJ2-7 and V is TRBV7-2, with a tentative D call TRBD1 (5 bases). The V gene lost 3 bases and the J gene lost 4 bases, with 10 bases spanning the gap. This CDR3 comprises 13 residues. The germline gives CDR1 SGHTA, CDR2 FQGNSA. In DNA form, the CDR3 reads TGTGCCAGCAGCTTCGACAGCGCGTACGAGCAGTACTTC. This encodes CASSFDSAYEQYF.

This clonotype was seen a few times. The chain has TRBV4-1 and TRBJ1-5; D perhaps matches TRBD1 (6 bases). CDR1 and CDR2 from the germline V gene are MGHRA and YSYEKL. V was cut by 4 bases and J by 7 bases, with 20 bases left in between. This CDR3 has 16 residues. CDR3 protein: CASSLEGELGQQPQHF. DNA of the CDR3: TGCGCCAGCAGCCTCGAGGGGGAACTCGGGCAACAGCCCCAGCATTTT.